The 16 T cell receptor beta chains given below trace back to one sample, sequenced in a study of metastatic and nonmetastatic thyroid tumors. TCRdb reanalyzed the PCR reads via MiXCR. Among some 26,000 clones listed, 20% to 25% were seen once. Thyroid surgery was preceded by no treatment in any patient. The sample comprised adjacent normal tissue. Receptors were obtained from a female donor with papillary thyroid cancer or a benign thyroid nodule (not recorded which). Some clones in this sample may be carry-over from other donors' samples.

This clone is classed as medium-sized. The V gene is TRBV27, the J gene TRBJ2-5; unclear D gene. Germline V gene data show CDR1 as MNHEY and CDR2 as SMNVEV (reference sequence). Trimming pared 3 bases from V and 2 bases from J, leaving 7 bases between. The CDR3 has 13 residues. The DNA for the CDR3 is TGTGCCAGCAGTTTCGTAGGGCAAGAGACCCAGTACTTC. Translated, it gives CASSFVGQETQYF.

The rearrangement joins TRBV28 to TRBJ1-3; D is unclear. Germline-derived CDR1 and CDR2 are MDHEN and SYDVKM. The CDR3 runs to 17 residues. Trimming took off 2 bases at V and 0 bases at J, with 14 bases between the two ends. CDR3 nucleotide sequence: TGTGCCAGCAGTTTAGTGGCACGTATACTCTCTGGAAACACCATATATTTT. This codes for CASSLVARILSGNTIYF.

The chain has TRBV5-1 and TRBJ1-2, with TRBD1 identical over 11 bases. J lost 7 bases, V lost 4 bases, and 9 bases had no gene match. Germline V gives CDR1 SGHRS, CDR2 YFSETQ. This CDR3 has 15 residues. The DNA for the CDR3 is TGCGCCAGCAGCCCAAACGGACAGGGGGCTCGTGGCTACACCTTC. It encodes CASSPNGQGARGYTF.

The chain couples TRBV5-1 to TRBJ2-7; possibly TRBD1 or TRBD2 for D (5 bases each). CDR1 is SGHRS, CDR2 YFSETQ, per germline. The CDR3 runs to 12 residues. The CDR3 spells CVSSFGDGEQYF. CDR3 nucleotide sequence: TGCGTAAGCAGCTTCGGGGACGGGGAGCAGTACTTC.

Concerning this clone itself: This may arise from a read error, as a much more abundant clone is one base away. This chain links TRBV7-9 with TRBJ2-5; D gene uncertain. Germline values: CDR1 SEHNR, CDR2 FQNEAQ (reference sequence). The CDR3 runs to 14 residues. The CDR3 loop reads CASSLAGSVENQYF. The CDR3 bases are TGTGCCAGCAGCTTAGCGGGCAGTGTCGAGAACCAGTACTTC.

This clone has at least ten counts. The chain couples TRBV20-1 to TRBJ1-1, with 7 positions matching TRBD1. The germline V gene has CDR1 DFQATT and CDR2 SNEGSKA (reference sequence). The CDR3 covers 14 residues. V lost 7 bases to trimming and J lost 5 bases; unmatched junction nucleotides: 13. CDR3 sequence reads: CSVNRGPRGTEAFF. The DNA for the CDR3 is TGCAGTGTTAACAGGGGCCCCCGGGGAACTGAAGCTTTCTTT.

The chain links TRBV14 to TRBJ1-2; D might be TRBD1 (5 bases). Per the germline V gene, CDR1 is SGHDN and CDR2 is FVKESK. The CDR3 runs to 15 residues. V lost 0 bases and J 7 bases, leaving 15 bases between the germline ends. The CDR3 sequence is CASSQDIHGTFGYTF. CDR3 in DNA: TGTGCCAGCAGCCAAGATATTCACGGGACCTTTGGCTACACCTTC.

Points on this clone: Other DNA variants within this sample encode the same CDR3. This chain uses TRBV7-3 with TRBJ2-7, with D perhaps being TRBD1 or TRBD2 (5 bases each). This CDR3 is built from 14 residues. The V end was cut by 4 bases, the J end by 2 bases, with 12 bases between. The V gene's germline CDR1 is SGHTA and CDR2 FQGTGA. CDR3 protein: CASSYEGLPYEQYF. The CDR3 DNA reads as TGTGCCAGCAGCTACGAGGGGTTGCCCTACGAGCAGTACTTC.

This clone occurred many times. The junction and the germline gene differ at one end; a read error may be behind it. The same CDR3 also results from other DNA sequences found in this sample. The gene calls are TRBV19 and TRBJ1-1; perhaps TRBD1 as D (5 bases). CDR1 LNHDA and CDR2 SQIVND come from the germline V gene (reference sequence). The CDR3 runs 14 residues. CDR3 sequence reads: CASRQGDTNTEAFF. The CDR3 DNA sequence: TGTGCCAGTAGACAAGGGGATACGAACACTGAAGCCTTCTTT.

By proportion, this clone is medium-sized. The chain recombines TRBV6-1 with TRBJ2-7; TRBD2 agrees at 16 bases. After removal of 6 bases from V and 4 bases from J, the junction contained 3 bases not matched to a gene. CDR3 size: 15 residues. From germline, CDR1 is MNHNS and CDR2 SASEGT. The CDR3 DNA reads TGTGCCAGCAGAGGGACTAGCGGGAGGGGTTACGAGCAGTACTTC. Its translation: CASRGTSGRGYEQYF.

The genes are TRBV5-1 and TRBJ1-6; no reliable D call. The CDR3 covers 15 residues. The germline V gene encodes CDR1 SGHRS and CDR2 YFSETQ. V lost 3 bases and J lost 10, with 17 bases in between. CDR3 protein: CASSSAGDSFSPLHF. CDR3 coding DNA: TGCGCCAGCAGCTCCGCTGGGGATTCGTTCTCACCCCTCCACTTT.

Of note for this clone: A read error may account for a junction end that differs from germline. This chain connects TRBV13 to TRBJ2-3; the match to TRBD1 covers 10 bases. From germline, CDR1 is PRHDT and CDR2 FYEKMQ (reference sequence). This CDR3 comprises 17 residues. The DNA for the CDR3 is TGTTCCAGCAGCTTTCTGACAGGGGGCTACAGAGCAGATACGCAGTATTTT. Translating it yields CSSSFLTGGYRADTQYF. The variable domain in full, with the rest retrieved from reference TRBV13 and TRBJ2-3, is AAGVIQSPRHLIKEKRETATLKCYPIPRHDTVYWYQQGPGQDPQFLISFYEKMQSDKGSIPDRFSAQQFSDYHSELNMSSLELGDSALYFCSSSFLTGGYRADTQYFGPGTRLTVL.

This clone was detected once. Germline is not matched at one junction end, which may reflect a read error. The chain uses TRBV11-2 and TRBJ2-1; weak D call: TRBD2 (6 bases). Germline lookup yields CDR1 SGHAT and CDR2 FQNNGV. The CDR3 is made up of 17 amino acids. The CDR3 sequence: CASSPPTRGDPYNEKFF. The CDR3 DNA reads as TGTGCCAGCAGCCCCCCGACTAGGGGAGACCCCTACAATGAGAAGTTCTTC.

By proportion, this clone is medium-sized. V is TRBV6-5 and J is TRBJ2-5; possible D gene TRBD2, 7 bases. This CDR3 has 17 amino acids. Germline lookup yields CDR1 MNHEY and CDR2 SVGAGI. With 4 bases removed from V and 4 bases from J, the gap between germline ends came to 22 bases. CDR3 region: CASSLLRGAGVGETQYF. The CDR3 DNA sequence: TGTGCCAGCAGTTTACTCCGGGGGGCGGGAGTAGGAGAGACCCAGTACTTC.

By proportion, this clone is medium-sized. The V and J genes are TRBV27 and TRBJ1-6; D not certain. Deletions cut 3 bases from V and 7 bases from J, with 7 bases between. The CDR3 totals 13 residues. CDR1 is MNHEY and CDR2 is SMNVEV in the germline V gene (reference sequence). The CDR3 loop reads CASSLTPNSPLHF. The CDR3 bases are TGTGCCAGCAGTTTGACCCCGAATTCACCCCTCCACTTT.

The genes are TRBV12-3 or TRBV12-4 and TRBJ1-5, with D possibly matching TRBD1 (6 bases). CDR3 length equals 17 residues. V lost 6 bases and J lost 3, with 21 bases in between. CDR3 sequence (DNA): TGTGCCAGCAGACCATCTACAGGGATTTTTATCAATCAGCCCCAGCATTTT. It specifies CASRPSTGIFINQPQHF.